Listed here are 25 T cell receptor beta chains from one sample, sequenced in a study of blood T cell repertoires in COVID-19 (dated by TCRdb to about 2020). The method behind the library was the immunoSEQ multiplex PCR assay. TCRdb holds this immuneACCESS table with in-frame rearrangements only. Some clones are missing; in checked studies, unresolved V genes explain under half, and the rest has no known cause. The sample profile shows 60,000 to 75,000 clones; around 80% of them were found once. Roughly 9.7% of the sample lies in the top ten. Sequenced: peripheral blood. Receptors were obtained from a woman over 75 with acute or convalescent COVID-19.

V usage is TRBV7-8 and J usage is TRBJ2-5; tentatively, D is TRBD2 (6 bases). This CDR3 has 15 residues. Germline CDR1 reads SGHVS; CDR2 reads FQNEAQ. V lost 1 base and J 4 bases, leaving 13 bases between the germline ends. CDR3 bases: TGTGCCAGCAGCTTAGACCGACTAGAAGGAGAGACCCAGTACTTC. Residues: CASSLDRLEGETQYF.

The chain combines TRBV6-1 with TRBJ2-5; possibly TRBD2 for D (7 bases). Trimming stripped 4 bases from V and 2 bases from J, with 17 bases between. CDR3 size: 16 residues. Germline loops: CDR1 MNHNS, CDR2 SASEGT. CDR3 residues: CASSVGGARGQETQYF. In nucleotides, the CDR3 is TGTGCCAGCAGTGTAGGGGGGGCTCGTGGGCAAGAGACCCAGTACTTC.

V is TRBV5-4 and J is TRBJ2-3; 12 bases agree with TRBD2. V lost 1 base and J lost 0; bases outside the gene matches: 9. The CDR3 extends over 19 amino acids. CDR1 SGHNT and CDR2 YYREEE come from the germline V gene (reference sequence). CDR3 protein: CASSLPRLAGGLSTDTQYF. The CDR3 DNA is TGTGCCAGCAGCTTGCCTAGGCTAGCGGGGGGGCTGAGCACAGATACGCAGTATTTT.

J is TRBJ1-5 and V is TRBV2, with 9 bases aligning to TRBD1. From germline, CDR1 is SNHLY and CDR2 FYNNEI. This CDR3 contains 16 residues. Germline trimming cut 6 bases from V and 0 bases from J; bases unmatched to any gene: 6. CDR3 in DNA: TGTGCCAGCAGACGGGACAGGGCCTATAGCAATCAGCCCCAGCATTTT. Protein: CASRRDRAYSNQPQHF. The full variable domain, rest sourced from reference TRBV2 and TRBJ1-5, is EPEVTQTPSHQVTQMGQEVILRCVPISNHLYFYWYRQILGQKVEFLVSFYNNEISEKSEIFDDQFSVERPDGSNFTLKIRSTKLEDSAMYFCASRRDRAYSNQPQHFGDGTRLSIL.

V and J are TRBV11-2 and TRBJ2-7; D gene unclear. The length of the CDR3 is 14 residues. Germline values: CDR1 SGHAT, CDR2 FQNNGV. Trimming removed 0 bases at V and 1 base at J, with 7 bases between. CDR3 in DNA: TGTGCCAGCAGCTTAGACAGATTATCCTACGAGCAGTACTTC. It is translated as CASSLDRLSYEQYF. The complete variable domain, with remaining parts taken from reference TRBV11-2 and TRBJ2-7, reads EAGVAQSPRYKIIEKRQSVAFWCNPISGHATLYWYQQILGQGPKLLIQFQNNGVVDDSQLPKDRFSAERLKGVDSTLKIQPAKLEDSAVYLCASSLDRLSYEQYFGPGTRLTVT.

The chain links TRBV18 to TRBJ1-1, with D uncertain. V lost 6 bases, J lost 0 bases, and 20 bases lay in between. Per the germline V gene, CDR1 is KGHSH and CDR2 is LQKENI. This CDR3 contains 17 residues. DNA of the CDR3: TGTGCCAGCTCCCCTAATGGGGAGCCCTTAATGAACACTGAAGCTTTCTTT. Its translation: CASSPNGEPLMNTEAFF.

This chain uses TRBV9 with TRBJ1-1, with 8 bases lining up with TRBD1. CDR3 length: 17 residues. CDR1 is SGDLS and CDR2 is YYNGEE in the germline V gene. J gave up 1 base and V 0 bases, and 8 bases lay outside the gene matches. The CDR3 here is CASSVVVGGQGNTEAFF. The CDR3 DNA reads TGTGCCAGCAGCGTAGTAGTAGGTGGACAGGGGAACACTGAAGCTTTCTTT.

The chain couples TRBV6-4 to TRBJ2-3; 8 bases map to TRBD2. Trimming at V came to 6 bases and at J to 2 bases, leaving 4 bases not matched to a gene. CDR1 is MRHNA and CDR2 is SNTAGT in the germline V gene. The CDR3 sequence is 14 residues long. The CDR3 reads CASSGGGPTDTQYF. The CDR3 DNA follows: TGTGCCAGCAGCGGCGGGGGGCCCACAGATACGCAGTATTTT.

The chain couples TRBV7-6 to TRBJ1-6; 8 nucleotides align to TRBD1. This CDR3 contains 15 residues. V gave up 5 bases and J gave up 5 bases; unmatched junction bases: 5. Germline lookup yields CDR1 SGHVS and CDR2 FNYEAQ. The CDR3 DNA reads TGTGCCAGCAGCCCTCGGACAGGGAATAATTCACCCCTCCACTTT. Protein product: CASSPRTGNNSPLHF.

About this clone itself: Other nucleotide sequences in the sample specify the same CDR3. The chain is built from TRBV19 and TRBJ1-1; 8 nucleotides match TRBD1. CDR3 length equals 14 residues. Trimming removed 6 bases from V and 0 bases from J; junction bases left unmatched: 3. In germline, CDR1 is LNHDA, CDR2 SQIVND (reference sequence). CDR3 loop: CASSTDRVNTEAFF. As DNA, the CDR3 is TGTGCCAGTAGCACGGACAGGGTGAACACTGAAGCTTTCTTT. Using reference TRBV19 and TRBJ1-1 for the parts outside the CDR3, the full variable domain is DGGITQSPKYLFRKEGQNVTLSCEQNLNHDAMYWYRQDPGQGLRLIYYSQIVNDFQKGDIAEGYSVSREKKESFPLTVTSAQKNPTAFYLCASSTDRVNTEAFFGQGTRLTVV.

This chain joins TRBV6-5 and TRBJ2-1, with 7 bases lining up with TRBD1. J gave up 1 base and V 11 bases, and 5 bases lay outside the gene matches. There are 13 residues in the CDR3. Germline lookup yields CDR1 MNHEY and CDR2 SVGAGI. CDR3 in amino acids: CAVGRGSYNEQFF. The CDR3 DNA follows: TGTGCCGTCGGCAGGGGGTCCTACAATGAGCAGTTCTTC.

V is TRBV6-5 and J is TRBJ2-7, with a possible D match to TRBD1 (6 bases). Looked up from germline, CDR1 is MNHEY and CDR2 is SVGAGI. The CDR3 has 15 residues. V lost 6 bases and J lost 4, with 19 bases in between. The CDR3 protein is CASRGQSGQPYEQYF. The CDR3, as DNA: TGTGCCAGCAGGGGCCAGAGTGGACAGCCTTACGAGCAGTACTTC.

This rearrangement joins TRBV18 to TRBJ1-1; D unresolved. This CDR3 has 15 amino acids. Trimming pared 2 bases from V and 0 bases from J, leaving 10 bases between. Germline CDR1 is KGHSH and CDR2 is LQKENI. In DNA, the CDR3 is TGTGCCAGCTCACCAGACTCCCCAGTGAACACTGAAGCTTTCTTT. Protein sequence: CASSPDSPVNTEAFF. Complete variable domain (other parts from reference TRBV18 and TRBJ1-1): NAGVMQNPRHLVRRRGQEARLRCSPMKGHSHVYWYRQLPEEGLKFMVYLQKENIIDESGMPKERFSAEFPKEGPSILRIQQVVRGDSAAYFCASSPDSPVNTEAFFGQGTRLTVV.

This clone has a handful of counts. The chain is built from TRBV19 and TRBJ1-4; D remains ambiguous. Trimming shortened V by 5 bases and J by 8 bases, and 6 bases separated the two germline ends. Germline loops: CDR1 LNHDA, CDR2 SQIVND (reference sequence). The CDR3 contains 11 residues. The CDR3: CASSAREKLFF. CDR3 nucleotides: TGTGCCAGTAGTGCCAGAGAAAAACTGTTTTTT.

V gene TRBV7-9 combines with J gene TRBJ1-6, with D possibly TRBD1 on 5 matching bases. The CDR3 consists of 14 residues. Germline V gives CDR1 SEHNR, CDR2 FQNEAQ (reference sequence). Trimming took 5 bases from V and 7 from J, leaving 12 bases between them. CDR3 amino acids: CASSRGSQNSPLHF. DNA for the CDR3: TGTGCCAGCAGCCGGGGGTCCCAAAATTCACCCCTCCACTTT.

This rearrangement joins TRBV10-3 to TRBJ2-7, with 7 bases aligning to TRBD2. Losses at the gene ends were 0 bases for V and 2 bases for J; bases not matched to a gene: 7. The CDR3 loop spans 16 amino acids. In germline, CDR1 is ENHRY, CDR2 SYGVKD. The CDR3 DNA reads as TGTGCCATCAGTGAGTCGATAGGCGGGGGTCCCTACGAGCAGTACTTC. Its protein is CAISESIGGGPYEQYF.

This sequence joins TRBV5-4 and TRBJ1-1; D uncertain. CDR3 length: 15 residues. CDR1 and CDR2 (germline): SGHNT, YYREEE (reference sequence). Deletions cut 4 bases from V and 0 bases from J, with 13 bases between. In DNA, the CDR3 is TGTGCCAGCAGCGCGCCGGGTCTCATGAACACTGAAGCTTTCTTT. Translating gives CASSAPGLMNTEAFF. Variable domain in full (rest from reference TRBV5-4 and TRBJ1-1): ETGVTQSPTHLIKTRGQQVTLRCSSQSGHNTVSWYQQALGQGPQFIFQYYREEENGRGNFPPRFSGLQFPNYSSELNVNALELDDSALYLCASSAPGLMNTEAFFGQGTRLTVV.

The gene calls are TRBV7-8 and TRBJ1-1, with D maybe TRBD1 (6 bases). Germline loops: CDR1 SGHVS, CDR2 FQNEAQ. The V end lost 3 bases, the J end lost 0 bases, and 20 bases lay between the germline ends. This CDR3 is 18 amino acids long. The CDR3 sequence: CASSFRGTGRGVNTEAFF. CDR3 nucleotide sequence: TGTGCCAGCAGCTTCAGAGGTACAGGGCGGGGGGTGAACACTGAAGCTTTCTTT.

The chain recombines TRBV3-1 (or the pseudogene TRBV3-2) with TRBJ1-1, with 9 bases that match TRBD1. Trimming at V came to 1 base and at J to 4 bases, leaving 7 bases not matched to a gene. The CDR3 extends over 16 amino acids. Germline lookup yields CDR1 LGHDT and CDR2 YNNKEL (reference sequence). CDR3 nucleotide sequence: TGTGCCAGCAGCCAAGGGGTAATGGACAGGGGCACTGAAGCTTTCTTT. Translated, it gives CASSQGVMDRGTEAFF.

J is TRBJ2-7 and V is TRBV7-8; no reliable D call. V was cut by 1 base and J by 0 bases, with 13 bases left in between. CDR1 SGHVS and CDR2 FQNEAQ come from the germline V gene. CDR3 size: 16 residues. DNA of the CDR3: TGTGCCAGCAGCTTAGATTCTGGCCGAAGCTCCTACGAGCAGTACTTC. Encoded protein: CASSLDSGRSSYEQYF.

This clone occurred a few times. The J gene is TRBJ2-2, the V gene TRBV3-1 (or the pseudogene TRBV3-2); possibly TRBD2 for D (5 bases). The CDR3 runs to 17 residues. With 0 bases removed from V and 0 bases from J, the gap between germline ends came to 11 bases. Germline-derived CDR1 and CDR2 are LGHDT and YNNKEL (reference sequence). Here the CDR3 DNA reads TGTGCCAGCAGCCAAGATCAGAGACTAACGAACACCGGGGAGCTGTTTTTT. Translating it yields CASSQDQRLTNTGELFF.

V is TRBV7-6 and J is TRBJ2-1; 9 bases align to TRBD2. With 0 bases clipped from V and 3 bases from J, the junction kept 3 bases outside the gene matches. Germline V gives CDR1 SGHVS, CDR2 FNYEAQ. This CDR3 has 16 amino acids. The CDR3 protein is CASSLAVTSGYNEQFF. The CDR3 nucleotides are TGTGCCAGCAGCTTAGCTGTGACTAGCGGCTACAATGAGCAGTTCTTC.

This chain connects TRBV19 to TRBJ1-1; D is perhaps TRBD1 (5 bases). V lost 6 bases to trimming and J lost 1 base, with 18 bases between them. The germline gives CDR1 LNHDA, CDR2 SQIVND (reference sequence). The CDR3 has 16 amino acids. CDR3: CASSPRVGQANTEAFF. The DNA of the CDR3 is TGTGCCAGTAGCCCCAGGGTCGGGCAGGCGAACACTGAAGCTTTCTTT.

This clone occurred once. This chain links TRBV6-5 with TRBJ1-3; tentative D call: TRBD1 (6 bases). The germline V gene has CDR1 MNHEY and CDR2 SVGAGI. The CDR3 extends over 16 amino acids. Trimming left V 0 bases short and J 6 bases short, with 15 bases between. CDR3 nucleotides: TGTGCCAGCAGTTACTCTTGGACAGTGAGGCCAAACACCATATATTTT. Translating gives CASSYSWTVRPNTIYF.

The rearrangement uses TRBV21-1 and TRBJ1-3; TRBD1 is taken as the D call from the table, unchecked against the DNA. TRBV21-1 corresponds to a pseudogene. This CDR3 comprises 13 residues. The CDR3 loop reads CASSKGQGNTIYF. The CDR3, as DNA: TGTGCCAGCAGCAAGGGACAAGGAAACACCATATATTTT.